The clone carrying this T cell receptor (beta chain) was observed a single time. Its antigen is as yet unknown. This specimen belongs to a study of CD8 T cells in ankylosing spondylitis. Whole-study results and caveats: Earlier work had already found some motif variants in reactive arthritis synovial fluid and blood. It appeared that ankylosing spondylitis blood was characterized by a TCR beta motif of several highly homologous variants. Clones tied to disease were said to be significantly enriched in matched ankylosing spondylitis synovial fluid.

In making TCR beta libraries, quantitative 5'-RACE with molecular barcodes was used. TCRdb re-analysed the 5' RACE reads in MiXCR, keeping a single row per CDR3 protein. The sample shows just over 300,000 distinct CDR3 sequences, about 20% of them seen only once. The V gene's germline CDR1 is LGHDT and CDR2 YNNKEL (reference sequence). There are 15 residues in the CDR3. Unmatched junction bases numbered 12, after V lost 4 bases and J lost 10 bases. The TCR originated in a female donor with ankylosing spondylitis or in good health (not recorded which). The specimen sequenced was blood, either unsorted or a sorted T cell fraction (not recorded which). V is TRBV3-1 and J is TRBJ2-4; 8 bases are shared with TRBD2. The CDR3 sequence is CASSPLGSGSGIQYF. The CDR3 DNA reads TGTGCCAGCAGCCCCCTCGGGAGCGGGAGTGGAATTCAGTACTTC.